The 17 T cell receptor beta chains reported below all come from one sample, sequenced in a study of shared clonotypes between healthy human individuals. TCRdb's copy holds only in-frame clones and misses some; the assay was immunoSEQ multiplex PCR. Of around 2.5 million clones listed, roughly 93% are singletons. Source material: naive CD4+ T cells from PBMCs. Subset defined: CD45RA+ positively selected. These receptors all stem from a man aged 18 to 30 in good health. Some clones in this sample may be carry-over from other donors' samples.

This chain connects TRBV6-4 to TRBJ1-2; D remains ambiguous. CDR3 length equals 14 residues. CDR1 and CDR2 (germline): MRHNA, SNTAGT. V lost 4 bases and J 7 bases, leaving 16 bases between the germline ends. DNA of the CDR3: TGTGCCAGCAGTGCCCGGGAGGGCCTGAGTGGCTACACCTTC. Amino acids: CASSAREGLSGYTF.

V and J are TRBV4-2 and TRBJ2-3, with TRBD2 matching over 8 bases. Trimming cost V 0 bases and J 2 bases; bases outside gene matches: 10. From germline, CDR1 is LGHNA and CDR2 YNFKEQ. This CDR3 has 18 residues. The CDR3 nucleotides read TGTGCCAGCAGCCAAGATGAAAAGCGGGAGAACATCACAGATACGCAGTATTTT. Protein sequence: CASSQDEKRENITDTQYF.

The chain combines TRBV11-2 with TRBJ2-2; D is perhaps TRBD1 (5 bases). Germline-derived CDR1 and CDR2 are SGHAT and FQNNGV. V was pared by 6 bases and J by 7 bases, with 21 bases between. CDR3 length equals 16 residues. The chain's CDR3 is CASRSPKGRAGGELFF. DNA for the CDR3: TGTGCCAGCAGGTCACCCAAGGGCAGGGCAGGCGGGGAGCTGTTTTTT.

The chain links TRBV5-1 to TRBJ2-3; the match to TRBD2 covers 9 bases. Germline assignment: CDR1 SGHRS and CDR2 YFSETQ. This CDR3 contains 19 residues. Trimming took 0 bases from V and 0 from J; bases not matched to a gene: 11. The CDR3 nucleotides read TGCGCCAGCAGCTTGGGGAGTAGCGGGAGTAACCCCAGCACAGATACGCAGTATTTT. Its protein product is CASSLGSSGSNPSTDTQYF. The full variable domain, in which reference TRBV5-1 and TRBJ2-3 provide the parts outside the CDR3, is KAGVTQTPRYLIKTRGQQVTLSCSPISGHRSVSWYQQTPGQGLQFLFEYFSETQRNKGNFPGRFSGRQFSNSRSEMNVSTLELGDSALYLCASSLGSSGSNPSTDTQYFGPGTRLTVL.

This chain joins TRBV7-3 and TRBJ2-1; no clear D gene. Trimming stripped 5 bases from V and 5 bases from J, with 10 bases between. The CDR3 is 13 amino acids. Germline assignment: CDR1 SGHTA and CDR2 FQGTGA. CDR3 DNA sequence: TGTGCCAGCAGCGTCCGACGGGACAATGAGCAGTTCTTC. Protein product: CASSVRRDNEQFF.

The CDR3 is CASSVTVPSYNEQFF. CDR3 in DNA: TGTGCCAGCAGTGTGACCGTCCCCTCCTACAATGAGCAGTTCTTC. This chain uses TRBV6-1 with TRBJ2-1, with no clear D. In germline, CDR1 is MNHNS, CDR2 SASEGT. The CDR3 sequence is 15 residues long. Trimming took off 4 bases at V and 0 bases at J, with 10 bases between the two ends.

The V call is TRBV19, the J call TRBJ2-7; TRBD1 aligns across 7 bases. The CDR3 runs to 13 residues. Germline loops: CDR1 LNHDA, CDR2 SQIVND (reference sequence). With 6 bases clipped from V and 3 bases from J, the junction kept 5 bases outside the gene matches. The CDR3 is CASSPDRHYEQYF. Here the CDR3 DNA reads TGTGCCAGTAGCCCGGACAGGCACTACGAGCAGTACTTC.

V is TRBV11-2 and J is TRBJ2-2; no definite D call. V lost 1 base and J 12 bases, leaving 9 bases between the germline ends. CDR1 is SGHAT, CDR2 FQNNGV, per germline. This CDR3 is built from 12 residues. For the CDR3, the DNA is TGTGCCAGCAGCTTAGGTCGGCCGAAGCTGTTTTTT. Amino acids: CASSLGRPKLFF.

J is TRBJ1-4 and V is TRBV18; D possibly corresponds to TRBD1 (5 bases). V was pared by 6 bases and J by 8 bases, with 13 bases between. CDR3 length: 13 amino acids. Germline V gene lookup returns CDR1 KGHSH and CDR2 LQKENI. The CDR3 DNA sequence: TGTGCCAGCTCTCGCAGAGGGGAGGAAAAACTGTTTTTT. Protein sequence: CASSRRGEEKLFF.

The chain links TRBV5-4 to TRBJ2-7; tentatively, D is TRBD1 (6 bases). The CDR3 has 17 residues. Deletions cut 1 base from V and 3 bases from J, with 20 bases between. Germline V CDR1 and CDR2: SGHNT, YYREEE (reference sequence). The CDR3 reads CASSLIRGKQGSYEQYF. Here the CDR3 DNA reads TGTGCCAGCAGCTTGATAAGGGGGAAACAGGGCAGCTACGAGCAGTACTTC.

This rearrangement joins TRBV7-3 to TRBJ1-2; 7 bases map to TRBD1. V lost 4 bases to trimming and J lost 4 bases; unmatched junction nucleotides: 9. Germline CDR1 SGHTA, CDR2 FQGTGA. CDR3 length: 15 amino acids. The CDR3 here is CASSSLAGGPYGYTF. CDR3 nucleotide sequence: TGTGCCAGCAGCTCTTTGGCAGGGGGGCCCTATGGCTACACCTTC.

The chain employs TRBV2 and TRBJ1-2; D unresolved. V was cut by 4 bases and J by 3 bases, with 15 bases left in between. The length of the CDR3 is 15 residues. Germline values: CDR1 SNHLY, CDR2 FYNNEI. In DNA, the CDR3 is TGTGCCAGCAGTGCCCTAGAGACCACAGACTATGGCTACACCTTC. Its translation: CASSALETTDYGYTF.

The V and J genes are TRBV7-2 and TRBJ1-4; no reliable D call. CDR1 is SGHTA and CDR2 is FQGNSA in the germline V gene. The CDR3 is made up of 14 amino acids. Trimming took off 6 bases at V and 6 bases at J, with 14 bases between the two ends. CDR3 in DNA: TGTGCCAGCAGTTATCATCCCGAGGATGAAAAACTGTTTTTT. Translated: CASSYHPEDEKLFF.

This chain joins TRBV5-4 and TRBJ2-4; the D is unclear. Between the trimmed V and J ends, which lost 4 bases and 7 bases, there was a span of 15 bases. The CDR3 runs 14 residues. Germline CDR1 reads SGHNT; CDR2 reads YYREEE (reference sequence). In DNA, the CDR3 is TGTGCCAGCAGCCCCTTTGGGTCCGCGAACATTCAGTACTTC. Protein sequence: CASSPFGSANIQYF.

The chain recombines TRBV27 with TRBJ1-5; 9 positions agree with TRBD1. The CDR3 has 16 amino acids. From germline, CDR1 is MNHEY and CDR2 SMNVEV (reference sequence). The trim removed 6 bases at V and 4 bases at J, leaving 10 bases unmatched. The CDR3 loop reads CASRTYRGRGNQPQHF. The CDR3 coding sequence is TGTGCCAGCAGAACCTACAGGGGGCGGGGTAATCAGCCCCAGCATTTT.

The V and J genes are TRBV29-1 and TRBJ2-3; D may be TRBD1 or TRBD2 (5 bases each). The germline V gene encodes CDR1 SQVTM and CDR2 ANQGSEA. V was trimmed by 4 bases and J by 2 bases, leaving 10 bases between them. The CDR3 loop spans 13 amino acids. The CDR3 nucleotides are TGCAGCGTTGTGGGACCAACCACAGATACGCAGTATTTT. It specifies CSVVGPTTDTQYF.

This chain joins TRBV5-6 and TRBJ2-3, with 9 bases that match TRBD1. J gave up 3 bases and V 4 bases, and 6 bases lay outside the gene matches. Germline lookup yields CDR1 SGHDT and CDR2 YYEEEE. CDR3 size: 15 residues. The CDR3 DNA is TGTGCCAGCAGCACCGGGACAGGGTCGACAGATACGCAGTATTTT. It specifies CASSTGTGSTDTQYF.